These 25 T cell receptor beta chains were all obtained from the same sample, sequenced in a study of blood T cells in healthy people across ages. Alongside a J-beta primer mix, a sample-barcoded 5' primer served in a second PCR lasting roughly 6 to 11 cycles. TCRdb independently ran MiXCR on the 5' RACE reads; one entry per CDR3 protein. The sample carries about 1.8 million distinct CDR3 sequences, around 50% recorded once. The sample taken for sequencing was blood. The receptor set was obtained from a woman between 35 and 50 years old in good health.

The chain couples TRBV4-3 to TRBJ1-1, with D perhaps matching TRBD1 (5 bases). V lost 0 bases, J lost 5 bases, and 16 bases lay in between. The CDR3 covers 16 residues. Germline V gene lookup returns CDR1 LGHNA and CDR2 YSLEER. CDR3 loop: CASSQDWGGVLTEAFF. CDR3 nucleotide sequence: TGCGCCAGCAGCCAAGATTGGGGGGGGGTGTTGACTGAAGCTTTCTTT.

This rearrangement joins TRBV15 to TRBJ2-1; D unresolved. V shed 1 base and J shed 7 bases, with 17 bases lying between them. Germline-derived CDR1 and CDR2 are LNHNV and YYDKDF (reference sequence). The CDR3 runs 16 residues. The CDR3 DNA follows: TGTGCCACCAGCAGAGGTAGGAGCGTCGCTGAAAATGAGCAGTTCTTC. This encodes CATSRGRSVAENEQFF. The full variable domain, its missing parts supplied by reference TRBV15 and TRBJ2-1, is DAMVIQNPRYQVTQFGKPVTLSCSQTLNHNVMYWYQQKSSQAPKLLFHYYDKDFNNEADTPDNFQSRRPNTSFCFLDIRSPGLGDTAMYLCATSRGRSVAENEQFFGPGTRLTVL.

The J gene is TRBJ2-3, the V gene TRBV28; 13 bases line up with TRBD2. The CDR3 runs 19 residues. Germline V CDR1 and CDR2: MDHEN, SYDVKM. The V and J ends lost 5 bases and 0 bases, in that order; junction bases with no gene match: 11. CDR3 DNA: TGTGCCAGCAGTGCGGGACTAGCGGGGATACCAACTAGCACAGATACGCAGTATTTT. It translates to CASSAGLAGIPTSTDTQYF. Based on the CDR3 plus reference TRBV28 and TRBJ2-3, the full variable domain is DVKVTQSSRYLVKRTGEKVFLECVQDMDHENMFWYRQDPGLGLRLIYFSYDVKMKEKGDIPEGYSVSREKKERFSLILESASTNQTSMYLCASSAGLAGIPTSTDTQYFGPGTRLTVL.

The gene calls are TRBV7-6 and TRBJ2-1; D not resolved. CDR1 SGHVS and CDR2 FNYEAQ come from the germline V gene. The length of the CDR3 is 15 residues. V was shortened by 5 bases and J by 6 bases, with 17 bases between the two germline ends. The CDR3 is CASSLIPVGGNEQFF. CDR3 in DNA: TGTGCCAGCAGCCTCATACCCGTGGGCGGCAATGAGCAGTTCTTC.

In the case of this clonotype: The junction departs from the called germline gene at one end, perhaps through a read error. CDR3: CAGSPPGQGTYYGYTF. The CDR3 DNA reads TGTGCCGGCAGCCCACCGGGACAGGGGACTTACTATGGCTACACCTTC. The rearrangement joins TRBV7-9 to TRBJ1-2; 10 bases match TRBD1. The CDR3 consists of 16 residues. The V gene's germline CDR1 is SEHNR and CDR2 FQNEAQ (reference sequence).

This clonotype turned up a few times. V gene TRBV6-5 combines with J gene TRBJ1-2; no reliable D call. Germline-derived CDR1 and CDR2 are MNHEY and SVGAGI. The CDR3 has 14 amino acids. The V end lost 5 bases, the J end lost 8 bases, and 18 bases lay between the germline ends. As DNA, the CDR3 is TGTGCCAGCAGTAAAGAACTTGCCCCTCGGGGCTACACCTTC. Translating gives CASSKELAPRGYTF.

The V gene is TRBV15, the J gene TRBJ2-5, with 7 bases lining up with TRBD2. With 1 base clipped from V and 4 bases from J, the junction kept 6 bases outside the gene matches. The germline gives CDR1 LNHNV, CDR2 YYDKDF (reference sequence). CDR3 length: 15 amino acids. The CDR3 DNA reads TGTGCCACCAGCAGAGTTCCTAGCGGAGTAGAGACCCAGTACTTC. The encoded protein is CATSRVPSGVETQYF.

V usage is TRBV19 and J usage is TRBJ2-1, with D tentatively TRBD1 (6 bases). Germline V gives CDR1 LNHDA, CDR2 SQIVND (reference sequence). Between the trimmed V and J ends, which lost 1 base and 5 bases, there was a span of 12 bases. The CDR3 loop spans 15 amino acids. The CDR3 region has the DNA TGTGCCAGTAGTATAGTAGAGACAGGAAACAATGAGCAGTTCTTC. It encodes CASSIVETGNNEQFF.

This clonotype was observed a handful of times. This chain connects TRBV7-2 to TRBJ1-1; 9 bases align to TRBD1. Germline V gene lookup returns CDR1 SGHTA and CDR2 FQGNSA. The CDR3 extends over 15 amino acids. Losses at the gene ends were 9 bases for V and 0 bases for J; bases not matched to a gene: 8. The CDR3 is CASKSRTGVNTEAFF. The CDR3 DNA sequence: TGTGCCAGTAAGTCCCGGACAGGGGTGAACACTGAAGCTTTCTTT.

The chain employs TRBV6-2 or TRBV6-3 and TRBJ2-5, with D perhaps TRBD2 (6 bases). Trimming removed 4 bases at V and 5 bases at J, with 20 bases between. The length of the CDR3 is 16 residues. Germline loops: CDR1 MNHEY, CDR2 SVGEGT. This CDR3 is CASSSPPLGRRETQYF. The CDR3 DNA is TGTGCCAGCAGTTCGCCGCCTCTAGGGAGGAGGGAGACCCAGTACTTC.

This clonotype was observed at least ten times. The chain couples TRBV7-2 to TRBJ2-4, with 9 bases aligning to TRBD2. Germline loops: CDR1 SGHTA, CDR2 FQGNSA. This CDR3 has 17 residues. The trim removed 1 base at V and 3 bases at J, leaving 7 bases unmatched. The CDR3 DNA is TGTGCCAGCAGCTTAGATCCAGCGGGGGGTGGCAAAAACATTCAGTACTTC. Translating gives CASSLDPAGGGKNIQYF.

Points on this clonotype: The junction and the germline gene differ at one end; a read error may be behind it. The V gene is TRBV7-9, the J gene TRBJ1-6; 8 bases are shared with TRBD1. Germline V gives CDR1 SEHNR, CDR2 FQNEAQ (reference sequence). The CDR3 runs 16 residues. The CDR3 reads CASSLRGQANNSPPHF. The CDR3 region has the DNA TGTGCCAGCAGCTTACGGGGACAGGCGAATAATTCACCCCCCCACTTT.

The chain couples TRBV7-9 to TRBJ2-3; D not certain. V lost 4 bases and J lost 0, with 11 bases in between. The CDR3 has 15 amino acids. The V gene's germline CDR1 is SEHNR and CDR2 FQNEAQ (reference sequence). The CDR3 is CASSYGPSSTDTQYF. The CDR3 DNA sequence: TGTGCCAGCAGCTACGGGCCATCAAGCACAGATACGCAGTATTTT.

The CDR3 is CATTGQKTQYF. The DNA for the CDR3 is TGTGCTACGACAGGGCAGAAGACCCAGTACTTC. The chain has TRBV28 and TRBJ2-5, with 7 bases aligning to TRBD1. The germline V gene has CDR1 MDHEN and CDR2 SYDVKM. The CDR3 runs 11 residues.

The rearrangement links TRBV11-2 to TRBJ2-3, with 8 nucleotides matching TRBD1. CDR3 length: 14 amino acids. The J segment lost 4 bases and the V segment lost 5 bases, leaving 5 bases of the junction unmatched. Germline-derived CDR1 and CDR2 are SGHAT and FQNNGV. DNA of the CDR3: TGTGCCAGCAGCCACCCGGACAGGGCAGATACGCAGTATTTT. It specifies CASSHPDRADTQYF.

This clonotype was seen ten or more times. The rearrangement joins TRBV7-9 to TRBJ2-1; weak D call: TRBD1 (7 bases). The CDR3 loop spans 15 amino acids. Per germline, CDR1 SEHNR and CDR2 FQNEAQ (reference sequence). Trimming took off 5 bases at V and 9 bases at J, with 20 bases between the two ends. CDR3 nucleotides: TGTGCCAGCAGCGAGGGGGCCGGAGGGCGAGGTGAGCAGTTCTTC. The encoded protein is CASSEGAGGRGEQFF.

J is TRBJ1-6 and V is TRBV6-1; D remains unclear. With 2 bases removed from V and 9 bases from J, the gap between germline ends came to 14 bases. CDR1 is MNHNS, CDR2 SASEGT, per germline. The CDR3 is made up of 15 amino acids. The CDR3 coding sequence is TGTGCCAGCAGTGAATTTAAAGGGATGGGTTCACCCCTCCACTTT. Protein product: CASSEFKGMGSPLHF.

This clonotype was seen more than once but under ten times. The chain has TRBV13 and TRBJ2-5; D assignment may be TRBD1 or TRBD2 (6 bases each). The ends were cut back, 3 bases at V and 12 bases at J, with 11 bases in the middle. This CDR3 comprises 11 residues. Germline-derived CDR1 and CDR2 are PRHDT and FYEKMQ (reference sequence). CDR3 sequence reads: CASSLGGWKYF. CDR3 nucleotides: TGTGCCAGCAGCTTGGGGGGCTGGAAGTACTTC. The variable domain in full, completed from reference TRBV13 and TRBJ2-5, reads AAGVIQSPRHLIKEKRETATLKCYPIPRHDTVYWYQQGPGQDPQFLISFYEKMQSDKGSIPDRFSAQQFSDYHSELNMSSLELGDSALYFCASSLGGWKYFGPGTRLLVL.

The table lists this clonotype with a count of one. The gene calls are TRBV3-1 and TRBJ2-5; possibly TRBD1 for D (5 bases). The CDR3 extends over 16 amino acids. V lost 1 base and J lost 0, with 12 bases in between. Germline CDR1 reads LGHDT; CDR2 reads YNNKEL (reference sequence). The CDR3 DNA reads as TGTGCCAGCAGCCAAGCGGGCACAGGCTACCAAGAGACCCAGTACTTC. Protein: CASSQAGTGYQETQYF.

The CDR3: CANRTPGQCTDTQYF. The CDR3 nucleotides are TGTGCCAATAGAACACCGGGACAGTGCACAGATACGCAGTATTTT. J is TRBJ2-3 and V is TRBV24-1; 7 positions match TRBD1. V lost 11 bases to trimming and J lost 1 base; unmatched junction nucleotides: 11. Germline loops: CDR1 KGHDR, CDR2 SFDVKD. CDR3 length equals 15 residues.

The V and J genes are TRBV13 and TRBJ2-1, with unresolved D. Trimming removed 6 bases at V and 6 bases at J, with 9 bases between. Germline-derived CDR1 and CDR2 are PRHDT and FYEKMQ (reference sequence). CDR3 length: 12 residues. Written as DNA, the CDR3 is TGTGCCAGCAGTTCTAACATCAATGAGCAGTTCTTC. Amino acid sequence: CASSSNINEQFF.

Of note for this clonotype: The germline gene is not matched at one end of the junction; a read error may be the cause. This rearrangement joins TRBV7-6 to TRBJ2-7, with 7 bases matching TRBD1. The CDR3 is 17 residues long. Per germline, CDR1 SGHVS and CDR2 FNYEAQ. CDR3 protein: CTSSLTPPGTVSYEQYF. The CDR3 bases are TGTACCAGCAGCTTAACCCCGCCCGGGACAGTCTCCTACGAGCAGTACTTC.

The CDR3: CASQGSPGTDTQYF. Here the CDR3 DNA reads TGTGCCAGTCAGGGGTCTCCGGGCACAGATACGCAGTATTTT. The V and J genes are TRBV19 and TRBJ2-3; TRBD1 might be the D (6 bases). CDR3 size: 14 residues. Trimming removed 8 bases at V and 1 base at J, with 13 bases between. Germline V gene lookup returns CDR1 LNHDA and CDR2 SQIVND (reference sequence).

This clonotype has only a few counts. The chain carries TRBV24-1 and TRBJ2-5, with 9 bases identical to TRBD2. The V segment lost 3 bases and the J segment 1 base; nucleotides outside the gene matches: 5. This CDR3 has 16 residues. Germline V gene data show CDR1 as KGHDR and CDR2 as SFDVKD. The CDR3 DNA is TGTGCCACCAGTGATCCAACACTAGCGGGCCAAGAGACCCAGTACTTC. It translates to CATSDPTLAGQETQYF.

The CDR3 loop reads CASIIEAKSSYNEQFF. The CDR3 bases are TGTGCCAGCATAATTGAGGCGAAGAGCTCCTACAATGAGCAGTTCTTC. This chain links TRBV6-4 with TRBJ2-1; no definite D call. The germline V gene has CDR1 MRHNA and CDR2 SNTAGT. The ends were cut back, 7 bases at V and 0 bases at J, with 16 bases in the middle. The CDR3 runs 16 residues.